This TCR beta chain came from a study of vaccination and CD4 T cells after COVID-19. The CDR3 spans 12 residues. V was cut by 7 bases and J by 7 bases, with 13 bases left in between. Germline V gives CDR1 MNHEY, CDR2 SVGEGT. Sequencing of cultured CD4+ T cell DNA used the Oncomine TCR Beta short-read assay. TCRdb recomputed calls from the PCR reads with MiXCR, one row per CDR3 protein. The repertoire includes approximately 9,300 distinct CDR3 sequences, about 55% of them detected once, and 15% to 20% sits in the top ten. This clonotype occurred a few times. Its antigen is still unknown. Treatment of the sample: approximately nine-day PBMC culture with coronavirus spike peptide pools or control peptides (ViraFEST assay).

This chain links TRBV6-2 or TRBV6-3 with TRBJ2-5; no clear D. Source material: CD4+ T cells from blood, cultured in vitro. The clonotype comes from a human donor who had recovered from COVID-19. The CDR3 region has the DNA TGTGCCAGCACTGACCTACGTGGGACCCAGTACTTC. Translated, it gives CASTDLRGTQYF.